The 30 T cell receptor beta chains in this list originate from one sample, sequenced in a study of T-cell reconstitution after alpha-beta-depleted transplantation in children. The authors prepared the TCRbeta library with unique molecular identifiers. One entry per CDR3 protein, called by TCRdb with MiXCR from the PCR reads. The sample includes about 980,000 distinct CDR3 sequences, around 30% of them seen just once. Material: PBMCs, mostly from graft donor cells, obtained 360 days after TCRalphabeta/CD19-depleted stem cell transplant. The receptors shown here come from a boy under two years old who had a stem cell transplant for SCID, so the T cells may come from the graft donor.

This clonotype came up a few times. The chain combines TRBV7-9 with TRBJ2-3; D uncertain. Germline CDR1 and CDR2: SEHNR and FQNEAQ (reference sequence). Trimming shortened V by 0 bases and J by 6 bases, and 19 bases separated the two germline ends. This CDR3 contains 17 residues. CDR3 sequence: CASSLALVRHPADTQYF. CDR3 bases: TGTGCCAGCAGCTTAGCGCTGGTCCGCCATCCGGCGGATACGCAGTATTTT.

There are a few counts of this clonotype. J is TRBJ2-3 and V is TRBV24-1, with D unclear. The CDR3 loop spans 14 amino acids. The V gene lost 4 bases and the J gene lost 3 bases, with 10 bases spanning the gap. Germline assignment: CDR1 KGHDR and CDR2 SFDVKD. CDR3 residues: CATSDLRATDTQYF. In nucleotides, the CDR3 is TGTGCCACCAGTGACTTGAGAGCAACAGATACGCAGTATTTT.

This chain links TRBV7-2 with TRBJ2-2; no definite D call. This CDR3 is 14 amino acids long. CDR1 and CDR2 (germline): SGHTA, FQGNSA. V was shortened by 5 bases and J by 4 bases, with 11 bases between the two germline ends. CDR3 DNA: TGTGCCAGCAGCCCCCTACATAGCACCGGGGAGCTGTTTTTT. Translation: CASSPLHSTGELFF.

This chain links TRBV25-1 with TRBJ1-2; D uncertain. Germline V gene lookup returns CDR1 MGHDK and CDR2 SYGVNS. The V end was cut by 5 bases, the J end by 1 base, with 11 bases between. The CDR3 extends over 14 amino acids. CDR3 DNA: TGTGCCAGCAGTCCCCCGGGCAGTAACTATGGCTACACCTTC. This codes for CASSPPGSNYGYTF.

This clonotype was seen a handful of times. V gene TRBV5-1 combines with J gene TRBJ1-6; 8 bases are a match to TRBD1. J was trimmed by 4 bases and V by 0 bases; bases with no gene match: 9. The germline V gene encodes CDR1 SGHRS and CDR2 YFSETQ. There are 18 residues in the CDR3. The CDR3 reads CASSLDGRGPGYNSPLHF. In DNA form, the CDR3 reads TGCGCCAGCAGCTTGGACGGCAGGGGGCCTGGATATAATTCACCCCTCCACTTT.

This clonotype was seen a handful of times. J is TRBJ1-4 and V is TRBV12-3 or TRBV12-4, with D uncertain. This CDR3 has 14 amino acids. V lost 4 bases and J lost 4, with 10 bases in between. The chain's CDR3 is CASSSLQLNEKLFF. For the CDR3, the DNA is TGTGCCAGCAGTTCTCTGCAGCTTAATGAAAAACTGTTTTTT.

The J gene is TRBJ1-3, the V gene TRBV5-1; D possibly corresponds to TRBD1 (6 bases). The germline CDR1 and CDR2 sequences are SGHRS and YFSETQ. The CDR3 contains 18 residues. Trimming shortened V by 0 bases and J by 0 bases, and 16 bases separated the two germline ends. CDR3 nucleotides: TGCGCCAGCAGCTTGGGTTTTTACGGGACACACTCTGGAAACACCATATATTTT. Amino acid sequence: CASSLGFYGTHSGNTIYF.

V gene TRBV6-1 combines with J gene TRBJ1-1; 7 bases match TRBD1. Trimming took 9 bases from V and 1 from J; bases not matched to a gene: 8. Germline CDR1 reads MNHNS; CDR2 reads SASEGT. This CDR3 contains 14 residues. The CDR3 loop reads CASGRTGTNTEAFF. The CDR3 nucleotides are TGTGCCAGTGGCCGGACAGGTACGAACACTGAAGCTTTCTTT.

This clonotype has a handful of counts. V usage is TRBV5-1 and J usage is TRBJ2-5; 7 nucleotides line up with TRBD1. The CDR3 consists of 15 residues. Germline assignment: CDR1 SGHRS and CDR2 YFSETQ. Trimming took 3 bases from V and 0 from J; bases not matched to a gene: 5. The CDR3 loop reads CASSSGTAYQETQYF. As DNA, the CDR3 is TGCGCCAGCAGCTCTGGGACAGCGTACCAAGAGACCCAGTACTTC.

This clonotype was detected ten times or more. This rearrangement joins TRBV9 to TRBJ2-1; 12 bases map to TRBD2. V was clipped by 4 bases and J by 2 bases; unmatched bases: 4. Germline-derived CDR1 and CDR2 are SGDLS and YYNGEE. This CDR3 is built from 16 residues. The CDR3 is CASSPLAGGPYNEQFF. DNA for the CDR3: TGTGCCAGCAGCCCTCTAGCGGGGGGGCCCTACAATGAGCAGTTCTTC.

This clonotype has only a few counts. This rearrangement joins TRBV5-1 to TRBJ1-5; D gene ambiguous. The V and J ends lost 5 bases and 7 bases respectively, with 13 bases between them. The CDR3 has 13 amino acids. CDR1 SGHRS and CDR2 YFSETQ come from the germline V gene. The CDR3: CASRVTSGQPQHF. CDR3 coding DNA: TGCGCCAGCAGGGTTACCAGTGGCCAGCCCCAGCATTTT.

The V and J genes are TRBV6-5 and TRBJ2-3; 11 bases are shared with TRBD2. The CDR3 consists of 16 residues. Germline CDR1 and CDR2: MNHEY and SVGAGI. V lost 5 bases and J lost 4; bases outside the gene matches: 8. The DNA of the CDR3 is TGTGCCAGCAGTCCCTCGACTAGCGGGGCATCAGATACGCAGTATTTT. Its translation: CASSPSTSGASDTQYF.

This clonotype turned up a few times. This sequence joins TRBV6-5 and TRBJ1-2; perhaps TRBD1 as D (5 bases). This CDR3 region has 16 residues. CDR1 and CDR2 from the germline V gene are MNHEY and SVGAGI. Trimming removed 0 bases at V and 3 bases at J, with 14 bases between. The DNA of the CDR3 is TGTGCCAGCAGTTACTCACCCTGGGGCGGAGACTATGGCTACACCTTC. It translates to CASSYSPWGGDYGYTF.

The gene calls are TRBV12-3 or TRBV12-4 and TRBJ2-1; D could derive from TRBD1 or TRBD2 (5 bases each). The CDR3 runs to 14 residues. Between the trimmed V and J ends, which lost 4 bases and 10 bases, there was a span of 17 bases. The CDR3 DNA reads TGTGCCAGCAGTTCCCGGAGAGGGGAATTGGAGCAGTTCTTC. It specifies CASSSRRGELEQFF.

The V gene is TRBV27, the J gene TRBJ1-4, with 7 positions matching TRBD1. Trimming removed 5 bases from V and 4 bases from J; junction bases left unmatched: 7. The CDR3 has 15 amino acids. Germline assignment: CDR1 MNHEY and CDR2 SMNVEV (reference sequence). The CDR3 loop is CASSPWTGLNEKLFF. CDR3 in DNA: TGTGCCAGCAGTCCCTGGACAGGACTTAATGAAAAACTGTTTTTT.

This clonotype was seen only a few times. The chain has TRBV9 and TRBJ2-3, with D possibly TRBD2 on 7 matching bases. Germline values: CDR1 SGDLS, CDR2 YYNGEE. Trimming stripped 3 bases from V and 0 bases from J, with 14 bases between. The CDR3 runs to 16 residues. CDR3 sequence: CASSAYGGPSTDTQYF. DNA of the CDR3: TGTGCCAGCAGCGCGTACGGGGGGCCTAGCACAGATACGCAGTATTTT.

This rearrangement joins TRBV10-3 to TRBJ2-2; TRBD1 aligns across 10 bases. Germline lookup yields CDR1 ENHRY and CDR2 SYGVKD. V lost 8 bases and J lost 3; bases outside the gene matches: 3. There are 14 residues in the CDR3. The CDR3 bases are TGTGCCATCCGGGACAGGGGTGACACCGGGGAGCTGTTTTTT. Translated, it gives CAIRDRGDTGELFF.

As concerns this clonotype: An end of the junction does not agree with germline; a read error may underlie this. The chain carries TRBV28 and TRBJ2-5; TRBD2 aligns across 8 bases. The CDR3 consists of 11 residues. In germline, CDR1 is MDHEN, CDR2 SYDVKM. The CDR3 region is CASSTGLGQDF. The CDR3 bases are TGTGCCAGCAGTACGGGACTAGGTCAGGACTTC.

This chain joins TRBV29-1 and TRBJ2-1; 9 bases fit TRBD2. Germline V gives CDR1 SQVTM, CDR2 ANQGSEA. Germline trimming cut 7 bases from V and 0 bases from J; bases unmatched to any gene: 19. The CDR3 runs to 19 residues. This chain's CDR3 is CSAPPAGGHAISSYNEQFF. Written as DNA, the CDR3 is TGCAGCGCGCCTCCAGCGGGGGGCCATGCAATTAGCTCCTACAATGAGCAGTTCTTC.

There are a few counts of this clonotype. The chain recombines TRBV9 with TRBJ1-4, with 12 bases that match TRBD1. V lost 4 bases to trimming and J lost 6 bases; unmatched junction nucleotides: 4. CDR3 length: 15 residues. The germline gives CDR1 SGDLS, CDR2 YYNGEE. The CDR3 DNA reads as TGTGCCAGCAGCCCGGGGACAGGGGGCTATGAAAAACTGTTTTTT. As protein: CASSPGTGGYEKLFF.

Only one count was recorded for this clonotype. This chain connects TRBV4-1 to TRBJ2-1; D is unresolved. Germline V CDR1 and CDR2: MGHRA, YSYEKL. The CDR3 loop spans 13 amino acids. V was clipped by 4 bases and J by 12 bases, with 16 bases between them. DNA for the CDR3: TGCGCCAGCAGCCTCCGCCCGACGTTGGGGCAGTTCTTC. Its translation is CASSLRPTLGQFF.

CDR3 sequence (DNA): TGTGCCAGCAGCTTCGATGCGCTAGCGGGGGGACAGTACTTC. As protein: CASSFDALAGGQYF. The chain recombines TRBV5-6 with TRBJ2-5, with TRBD2 matching 11 bases. J gave up 11 bases and V 2 bases, and 8 bases lay outside the gene matches. CDR3 length equals 14 residues. Germline V lookup: CDR1 SGHDT, CDR2 YYEEEE.

The J gene is TRBJ1-1, the V gene TRBV12-3 or TRBV12-4, with D maybe TRBD1 (6 bases). V lost 6 bases and J lost 1, with 12 bases in between. This CDR3 is 14 amino acids long. The CDR3 bases are TGTGCCAGCAGGCGGGGACAAACGAACACTGAAGCTTTCTTT. Its protein is CASRRGQTNTEAFF.

The CDR3 loop is CASVGRQTSTDTQYF. The CDR3 DNA sequence: TGTGCCAGCGTGGGCAGGCAAACTAGCACAGATACGCAGTATTTT. The J gene is TRBJ2-3, the V gene TRBV27, with D unresolved. Germline values: CDR1 MNHEY, CDR2 SMNVEV (reference sequence). This CDR3 has 15 residues. The V and J ends lost 8 bases and 0 bases respectively, with 15 bases between them.

The chain has TRBV4-1 and TRBJ1-4, with no clear D. The germline gives CDR1 MGHRA, CDR2 YSYEKL. V was pared by 2 bases and J by 5 bases, with 9 bases between. There are 14 residues in the CDR3. The CDR3 coding sequence is TGCGCCAGCAGCCAACTGGGATCAAATGAAAAACTGTTTTTT. Its protein is CASSQLGSNEKLFF.

V usage is TRBV4-3 and J usage is TRBJ2-3, with 7 bases lining up with TRBD2. Germline lookup yields CDR1 LGHNA and CDR2 YSLEER. V shed 0 bases and J 5 bases; nucleotides not matched to a gene: 8. There are 16 residues in the CDR3. The CDR3 nucleotides read TGCGCCAGCAGCCAAGATTGGGGCGGGGGTCAAGATACGCAGTATTTT. It is translated as CASSQDWGGGQDTQYF.

The chain combines TRBV10-3 with TRBJ2-7; 12 positions agree with TRBD2. J was trimmed by 2 bases and V by 10 bases; bases with no gene match: 3. CDR1 ENHRY and CDR2 SYGVKD come from the germline V gene. The CDR3 runs to 13 residues. This CDR3 is CATRLAGAYEQYF. For the CDR3, the DNA is TGTGCCACCAGACTAGCGGGGGCCTACGAGCAGTACTTC.

This clonotype was seen a few times. V is TRBV10-3 and J is TRBJ2-5; TRBD2 matches 11 bases. CDR1 is ENHRY and CDR2 is SYGVKD in the germline V gene. The junction had 4 bases not matched to a gene; V was cut back by 6 bases and J by 4 bases. The CDR3 sequence is 14 residues long. Here the CDR3 DNA reads TGTGCCATCAGCACGCTAGCGGGGGGAGAGACCCAGTACTTC. Protein sequence: CAISTLAGGETQYF.

The chain carries TRBV5-1 and TRBJ1-1; no reliable D call. V lost 3 bases, J lost 1 base, and 10 bases lay in between. The germline V gene encodes CDR1 SGHRS and CDR2 YFSETQ. CDR3 length: 14 amino acids. As DNA, the CDR3 is TGCGCCAGCAGCTATAGGGCGGGGAACACTGAAGCTTTCTTT. It translates to CASSYRAGNTEAFF.

The chain couples TRBV2 to TRBJ2-6; no clear D gene. Deletions cut 3 bases from V and 0 bases from J, with 6 bases between. The germline CDR1 and CDR2 sequences are SNHLY and FYNNEI. CDR3 length equals 15 residues. This CDR3 reads CASSDEASGANVLTF. The CDR3 coding sequence is TGTGCCAGCAGTGACGAGGCCTCTGGGGCCAACGTCCTGACTTTC.